This paragraph covers one T cell receptor (beta chain) sequence. Grouping used clinical history reported by participants in a survey and questionnaire. The sample originates from a study of blood T cell repertoires in COVID-19. TCRdb's table, derived via immunoSEQ multiplex PCR, lists solely in-frame clones and lacks some. The sample holds 350,000 to 550,000 clones, 75% to 90% seen once. CDR1 and CDR2 (germline): KGHDR, SFDVKD. This CDR3 is 14 amino acids long. V lost 6 bases and J lost 5, with 16 bases in between. The gene calls are TRBV24-1 and TRBJ2-7, with D unresolved. The receptor was isolated from a young man who had recovered from COVID-19. Source material: PBMCs or T cells enriched from blood (not recorded which). CDR3 DNA sequence: TGTGCCACCAGTCGTAGTAGCAAATCGAACGAGCAGTACTTC. Residues: CATSRSSKSNEQYF.